These T cell receptor beta chains were read from a single sample in a study of T cell responses to AZD1222 COVID-19 vaccine. The data were produced by immunoSEQ multiplex PCR, yet TCRdb's version contains in-frame clones alone and is incomplete. The data contain 70,000 or so clones, about four fifths of them singletons. Sample: peripheral blood, taken on day 0 of MenACWY control vaccination. The receptor set was obtained from an adult in good health. Both conserved end residues are part of each CDR3. Each record gives: D gene, clone size, V gene, J gene, CDR3 protein, CDR3 DNA. D genes are given only for firm matches. Only some rows state a clone size, as once, few, many or a class for expanded clones.

d_call: NA
clone_size: NA
v_call: TRBV3-1/TRBV3-2
j_call: TRBJ1-1
cdr3_aa: CASSLLGDAEAFF
cdr3_nt: TGTGCCAGCAGCCTACTCGGGGATGCTGAAGCTTTCTTT

d_call: TRBD2
clone_size: NA
v_call: TRBV5-1
j_call: TRBJ2-2
cdr3_aa: CASRLAVNTGELFF
cdr3_nt: TGCGCCAGCAGACTAGCGGTCAACACCGGGGAGCTGTTTTTT

d_call: TRBD1
clone_size: NA
v_call: TRBV11-2
j_call: TRBJ2-7
cdr3_aa: CASSPGQVYEQYF
cdr3_nt: TGTGCCAGCAGCCCAGGACAGGTCTACGAGCAGTACTTC

d_call: NA
clone_size: once
v_call: TRBV2
j_call: TRBJ1-5
cdr3_aa: CASSPGPNQPQHF
cdr3_nt: TGTGCCAGCAGTCCGGGACCTAATCAGCCCCAGCATTTT

d_call: NA
clone_size: NA
v_call: TRBV3-1/TRBV3-2
j_call: TRBJ1-2
cdr3_aa: CASSQGLFGYTF
cdr3_nt: TGTGCCAGCAGCCAAGGACTTTTTGGCTACACCTTC

d_call: TRBD2
clone_size: few
v_call: TRBV7-9
j_call: TRBJ2-7
cdr3_aa: CASTPLAGVNEQYF
cdr3_nt: TGTGCCAGCACTCCACTAGCGGGAGTTAACGAGCAGTACTTC

d_call: NA
clone_size: NA
v_call: TRBV5-4
j_call: TRBJ2-3
cdr3_aa: CASSSRTGRGDTQYF
cdr3_nt: TGTGCCAGCAGCTCAAGGACAGGGCGGGGGGATACGCAGTATTTT

d_call: NA
clone_size: NA
v_call: TRBV7-9
j_call: TRBJ2-5
cdr3_aa: CASSLATGTTAETQYF
cdr3_nt: TGTGCCAGCAGCTTGGCGACAGGCACCACGGCGGAGACCCAGTACTTC

d_call: NA
clone_size: NA
v_call: TRBV5-1
j_call: TRBJ1-6
cdr3_aa: CASSPDGTKNSPLHF
cdr3_nt: TGCGCCAGCAGCCCGGACGGGACGAAAAATTCACCCCTCCACTTT

d_call: NA
clone_size: NA
v_call: TRBV29-1
j_call: TRBJ1-1
cdr3_aa: CSVVGARTEAFF
cdr3_nt: TGCAGCGTTGTGGGGGCGCGAACTGAAGCTTTCTTT

d_call: TRBD1
clone_size: NA
v_call: TRBV5-8
j_call: TRBJ1-5
cdr3_aa: CASSSGQGGQPQHF
cdr3_nt: TGTGCCAGCAGCTCCGGACAGGGAGGACAGCCCCAGCATTTT

d_call: NA
clone_size: NA
v_call: TRBV7-2
j_call: TRBJ1-6
cdr3_aa: CASSLALGEDSPLHF
cdr3_nt: TGTGCCAGCAGCTTAGCGCTTGGTGAGGACTCACCCCTCCACTTT

d_call: NA
clone_size: NA
v_call: TRBV10-3
j_call: TRBJ1-1
cdr3_aa: CAISESGRVGEAFF
cdr3_nt: TGTGCCATCAGTGAGTCAGGGAGGGTTGGTGAAGCTTTCTTT

d_call: NA
clone_size: few
v_call: TRBV19
j_call: TRBJ2-7
cdr3_aa: CASKSSNSYEQYF
cdr3_nt: TGTGCCAGTAAATCCTCAAACTCCTACGAGCAGTACTTC

d_call: NA
clone_size: NA
v_call: TRBV10-3
j_call: TRBJ1-3
cdr3_aa: CATRDTNTIYF
cdr3_nt: TGTGCCACGCGGGACACCAACACCATATATTTT

d_call: NA
clone_size: NA
v_call: TRBV4-3
j_call: TRBJ1-6
cdr3_aa: CASSSGQLNSPLHF
cdr3_nt: TGCGCCAGCAGTTCCGGACAGCTTAATTCACCCCTCCACTTT

d_call: NA
clone_size: NA
v_call: TRBV3-1/TRBV3-2
j_call: TRBJ2-3
cdr3_aa: CASSQTLGGKPDTQYF
cdr3_nt: TGTGCCAGCAGCCAAACCCTGGGCGGGAAGCCAGATACGCAGTATTTT

d_call: NA
clone_size: NA
v_call: TRBV20-1
j_call: TRBJ1-1
cdr3_aa: CSASVADNTEAFF
cdr3_nt: TGCAGTGCTAGTGTCGCAGACAACACTGAAGCTTTCTTT

d_call: NA
clone_size: NA
v_call: TRBV6-5
j_call: TRBJ2-1
cdr3_aa: CASSYSTDNEQFF
cdr3_nt: TGTGCCAGCAGTTACTCGACGGACAATGAGCAGTTCTTC

d_call: NA
clone_size: few
v_call: TRBV19
j_call: TRBJ1-4
cdr3_aa: CASSFMPIGEKLFF
cdr3_nt: TGTGCCAGTAGTTTCATGCCCATCGGGGAAAAACTGTTTTTT